The source of this T cell receptor beta chain is a study of blood T cell repertoires in COVID-19. There are 12 residues in the CDR3. With 3 bases removed from V and 5 bases from J, the gap between germline ends came to 5 bases. Germline-derived CDR1 and CDR2 are LNHNV and YYDKDF (reference sequence). As to this clone: The same CDR3 arises from other DNA sequences in this sample as well.

Measured with immunoSEQ multiplex PCR; TCRdb has only the in-frame clones, and not every one. Of more than 200,000 clones listed, roughly 91% were seen once; the top ten hold approximately 3.7%. The gene calls are TRBV15 and TRBJ2-1, with no clear D. The sample taken for sequencing was PBMCs or T cells enriched from blood (not recorded which). The receptor was isolated from a woman younger than 45 who had recovered from COVID-19. The CDR3 nucleotides read TGTGCCACCAGCAGGTTAGACAATGAGCAGTTCTTC. Its translation is CATSRLDNEQFF.